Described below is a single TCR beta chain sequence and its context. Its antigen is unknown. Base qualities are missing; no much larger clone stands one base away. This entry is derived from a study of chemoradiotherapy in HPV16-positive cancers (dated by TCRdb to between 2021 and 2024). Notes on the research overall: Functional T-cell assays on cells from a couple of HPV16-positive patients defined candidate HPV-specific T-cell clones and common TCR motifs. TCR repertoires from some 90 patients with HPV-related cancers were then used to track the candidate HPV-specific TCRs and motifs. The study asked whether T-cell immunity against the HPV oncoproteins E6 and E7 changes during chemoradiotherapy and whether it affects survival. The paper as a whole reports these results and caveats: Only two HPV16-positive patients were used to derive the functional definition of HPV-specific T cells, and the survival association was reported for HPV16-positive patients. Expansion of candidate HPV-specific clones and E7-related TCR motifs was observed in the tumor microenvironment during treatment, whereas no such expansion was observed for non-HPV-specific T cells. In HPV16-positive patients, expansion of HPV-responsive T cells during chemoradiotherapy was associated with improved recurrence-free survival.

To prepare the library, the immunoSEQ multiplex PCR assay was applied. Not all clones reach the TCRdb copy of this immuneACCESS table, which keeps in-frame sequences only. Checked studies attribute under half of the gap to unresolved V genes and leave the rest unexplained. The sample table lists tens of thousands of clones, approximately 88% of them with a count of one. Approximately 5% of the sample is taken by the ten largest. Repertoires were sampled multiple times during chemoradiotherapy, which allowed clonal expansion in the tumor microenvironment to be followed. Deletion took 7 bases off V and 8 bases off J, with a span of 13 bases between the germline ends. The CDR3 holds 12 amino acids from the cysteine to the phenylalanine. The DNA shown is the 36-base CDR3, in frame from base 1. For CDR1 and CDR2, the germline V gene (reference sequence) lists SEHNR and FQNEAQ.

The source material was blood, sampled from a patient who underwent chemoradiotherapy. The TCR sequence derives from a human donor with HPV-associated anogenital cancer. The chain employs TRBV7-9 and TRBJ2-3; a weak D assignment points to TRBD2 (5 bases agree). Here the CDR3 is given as CASTDQSGTQYF. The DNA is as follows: TGTGCCAGCACCGACCAAAGCGGTACGCAGTATTTT.